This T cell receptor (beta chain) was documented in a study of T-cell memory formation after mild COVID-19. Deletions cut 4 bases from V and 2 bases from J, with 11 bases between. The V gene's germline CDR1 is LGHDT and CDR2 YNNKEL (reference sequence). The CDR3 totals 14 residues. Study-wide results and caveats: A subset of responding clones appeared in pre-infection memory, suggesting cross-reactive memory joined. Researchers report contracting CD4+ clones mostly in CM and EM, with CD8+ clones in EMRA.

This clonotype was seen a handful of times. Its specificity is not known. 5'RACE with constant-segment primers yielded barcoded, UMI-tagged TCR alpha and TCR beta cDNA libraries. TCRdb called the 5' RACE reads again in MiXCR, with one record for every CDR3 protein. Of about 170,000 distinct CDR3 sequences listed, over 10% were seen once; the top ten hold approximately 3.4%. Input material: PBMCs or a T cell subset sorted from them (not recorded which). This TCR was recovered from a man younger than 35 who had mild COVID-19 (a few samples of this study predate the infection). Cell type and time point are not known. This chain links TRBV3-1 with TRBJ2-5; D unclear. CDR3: CASSPAGKQETQYF. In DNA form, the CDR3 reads TGTGCCAGCAGCCCAGCTGGAAAGCAAGAGACCCAGTACTTC.